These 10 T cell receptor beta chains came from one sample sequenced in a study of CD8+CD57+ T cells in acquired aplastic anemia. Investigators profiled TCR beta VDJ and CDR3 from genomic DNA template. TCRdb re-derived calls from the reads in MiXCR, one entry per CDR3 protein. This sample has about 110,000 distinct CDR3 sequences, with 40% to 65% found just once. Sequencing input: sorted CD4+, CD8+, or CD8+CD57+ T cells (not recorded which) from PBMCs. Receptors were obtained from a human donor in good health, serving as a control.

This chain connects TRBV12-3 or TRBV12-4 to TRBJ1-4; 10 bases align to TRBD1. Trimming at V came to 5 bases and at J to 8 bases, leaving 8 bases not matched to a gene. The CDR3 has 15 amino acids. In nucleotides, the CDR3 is TGTGCCAGCAGTGTAGACAGGGGGCGAAGAGAAAAACTGTTTTTT. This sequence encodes CASSVDRGRREKLFF.

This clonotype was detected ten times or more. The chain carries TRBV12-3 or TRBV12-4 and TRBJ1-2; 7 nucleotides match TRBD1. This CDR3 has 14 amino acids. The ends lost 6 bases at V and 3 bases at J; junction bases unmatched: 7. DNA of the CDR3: TGTGCCAGCAGCCTAGGGGGCTCGGACTATGGCTACACCTTC. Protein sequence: CASSLGGSDYGYTF.

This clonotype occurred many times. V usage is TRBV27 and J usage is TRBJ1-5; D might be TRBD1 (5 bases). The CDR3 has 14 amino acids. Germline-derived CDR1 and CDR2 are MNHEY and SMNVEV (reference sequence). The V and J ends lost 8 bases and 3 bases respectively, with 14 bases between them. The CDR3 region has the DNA TGTGCCAGCGCCCTTCGGGGGGACAATCAGCCCCAGCATTTT. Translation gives CASALRGDNQPQHF.

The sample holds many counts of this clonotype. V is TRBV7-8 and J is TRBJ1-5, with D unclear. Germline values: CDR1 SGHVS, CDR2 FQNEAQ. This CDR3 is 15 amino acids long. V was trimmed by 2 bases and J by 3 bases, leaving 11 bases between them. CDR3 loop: CASSLFAGANQPQHF. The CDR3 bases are TGTGCCAGCAGCTTATTTGCGGGTGCCAATCAGCCCCAGCATTTT.

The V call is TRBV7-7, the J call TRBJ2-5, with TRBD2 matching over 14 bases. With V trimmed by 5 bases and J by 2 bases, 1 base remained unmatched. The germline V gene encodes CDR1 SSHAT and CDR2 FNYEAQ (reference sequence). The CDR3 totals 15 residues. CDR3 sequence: CASSRTSGGQETQYF. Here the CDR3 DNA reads TGTGCCAGCAGCCGGACTAGCGGGGGGCAAGAGACCCAGTACTTC. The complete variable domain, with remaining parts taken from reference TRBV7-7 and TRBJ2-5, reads GAGVSQSPRYKVTKRGQDVTLRCDPISSHATLYWYQQALGQGPEFLTYFNYEAQPDKSGLPSDRFSAERPEGSISTLTIQRTEQRDSAMYRCASSRTSGGQETQYFGPGTRLLVL.

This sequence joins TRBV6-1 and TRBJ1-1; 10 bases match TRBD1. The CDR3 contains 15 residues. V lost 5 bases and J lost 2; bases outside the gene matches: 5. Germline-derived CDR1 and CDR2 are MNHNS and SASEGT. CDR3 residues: CASSTGQGGNTEAFF. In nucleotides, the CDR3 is TGTGCCAGCAGTACCGGACAGGGGGGCAACACTGAAGCTTTCTTT.

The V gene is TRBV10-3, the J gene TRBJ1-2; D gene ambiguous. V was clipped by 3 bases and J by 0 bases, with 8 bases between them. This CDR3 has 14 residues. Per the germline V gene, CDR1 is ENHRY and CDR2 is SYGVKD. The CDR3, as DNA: TGTGCCATCAGTGAACGACTGGCTAACTATGGCTACACCTTC. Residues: CAISERLANYGYTF.

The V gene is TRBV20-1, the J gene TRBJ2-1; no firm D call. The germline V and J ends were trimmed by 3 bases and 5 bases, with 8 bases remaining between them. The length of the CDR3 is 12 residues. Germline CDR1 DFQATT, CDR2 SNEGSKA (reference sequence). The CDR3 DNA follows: TGCAGTGCTAGTTGGGTCAACAATGAGCAGTTCTTC. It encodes CSASWVNNEQFF.

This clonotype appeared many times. The chain's CDR3 is CASSQDSARRGGYTF. The CDR3 bases are TGCGCCAGCAGCCAAGACTCGGCGCGCCGGGGTGGCTACACCTTC. This chain joins TRBV4-3 and TRBJ1-2; D call uncertain. The CDR3 contains 15 residues. With 0 bases removed from V and 7 bases from J, the gap between germline ends came to 15 bases. Germline V gene sequence: CDR1 LGHNA, CDR2 YSLEER.

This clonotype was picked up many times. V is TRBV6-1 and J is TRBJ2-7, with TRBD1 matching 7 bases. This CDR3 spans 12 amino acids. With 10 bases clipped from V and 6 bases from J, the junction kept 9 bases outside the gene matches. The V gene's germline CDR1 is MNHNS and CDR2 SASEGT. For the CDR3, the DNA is TGTGCCATTCGGGACAGATCTTTCGAGCAGTACTTC. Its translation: CAIRDRSFEQYF.